These 27 T cell receptor beta chains originate from one sample sequenced in a study of vaccination effects on CD4 cells after COVID-19. Measured with immunoSEQ multiplex PCR; TCRdb has only the in-frame clones, and not every one. This table has some 17,000 clones, approximately 82% appearing once. No antigen has been identified for these receptors. Viral peptide pool expansion of antigen-specific CD4+ T cells preceded sequencing in the ViraFEST assay. The culture ran for 10 days before CD4+ T cells were isolated. This person's SARS-CoV-2 infection, confirmed by PCR, occurred between March and December 2020. Two doses of BNT162b2 or mRNA-1273 vaccine were administered to participants. The material sequenced was CD4+ T cells from PBMCs cultured with SARS-CoV-2 spike peptides, taken after COVID-19 vaccination. The receptors shown here come from a human donor who had a prior SARS-CoV-2 infection.

This chain's CDR3 is CASSDWNRGGGYTF. In DNA, the CDR3 is TGTGCCAGCAGTGACTGGAACAGGGGCGGTGGCTACACCTTC. The rearrangement links TRBV6-4 to TRBJ1-2; 7 nucleotides agree with TRBD1. The ends lost 1 base at V and 7 bases at J; junction bases unmatched: 6. Germline V gene data show CDR1 as MRHNA and CDR2 as SNTAGT. The length of the CDR3 is 14 residues.

V and J are TRBV3-1 (or the pseudogene TRBV3-2) and TRBJ1-2, with 7 bases aligning to TRBD1. Germline assignment: CDR1 LGHDT and CDR2 YNNKEL (reference sequence). The CDR3 runs to 14 residues. The junction had 10 bases not matched to a gene; V was cut back by 2 bases and J by 10 bases. For the CDR3, the DNA is TGTGCCAGCAGCCAACACCCCGGGACAGACCTCTACACCTTC. Translated, it gives CASSQHPGTDLYTF.

This clone was seen once. This sequence joins TRBV13 and TRBJ2-1; D remains unclear. Trimming shortened V by 4 bases and J by 8 bases, and 6 bases separated the two germline ends. The CDR3 runs 11 residues. Germline loops: CDR1 PRHDT, CDR2 FYEKMQ (reference sequence). The CDR3 DNA is TGTGCCAGCAGCTATAGTGATGAGCAGTTCTTC. Its translation: CASSYSDEQFF.

The chain combines TRBV9 with TRBJ2-5, with TRBD2 as a possible D gene (6 bases). Trimming removed 1 base at V and 4 bases at J, with 14 bases between. The CDR3 sequence is 15 residues long. Looked up from germline, CDR1 is SGDLS and CDR2 is YYNGEE. CDR3 sequence: CASSVLLAWGETQYF. The CDR3 DNA reads TGTGCCAGCAGCGTATTGCTAGCGTGGGGAGAGACCCAGTACTTC.

The CDR3 loop reads CASSLAGQGGGEQYF. CDR3 DNA: TGTGCCAGCAGCTTAGCGGGACAGGGGGGCGGAGAGCAGTACTTC. This chain joins TRBV11-3 and TRBJ2-7; TRBD1 aligns across 11 bases. The CDR3 has 15 residues. The V segment lost 1 base and the J segment 7 bases; nucleotides outside the gene matches: 6. Germline values: CDR1 SGHNT, CDR2 YENEEA.

The rearrangement links TRBV7-9 to TRBJ1-1; no reliable D call. This CDR3 spans 12 amino acids. CDR1 and CDR2 from the germline V gene are SEHNR and FQNEAQ (reference sequence). Trimming stripped 5 bases from V and 8 bases from J, with 12 bases between. The DNA for the CDR3 is TGTGCCAGCAGCGGAGACGGAGACGAAGCTTTCTTT. Translated, it gives CASSGDGDEAFF.

The V call is TRBV29-1, the J call TRBJ2-5; 7 nucleotides line up with TRBD2. CDR1 SQVTM and CDR2 ANQGSEA come from the germline V gene. The CDR3 is 13 amino acids. V lost 8 bases, J lost 2 bases, and 8 bases stayed unmatched. The CDR3 is CSIRPRGQETQYF. The CDR3 DNA reads TGCAGCATCCGACCGCGGGGGCAAGAGACCCAGTACTTC.

The CDR3: CASSPDPEETQYF. In DNA, the CDR3 is TGTGCCAGCAGCCCCGACCCCGAGGAGACCCAGTACTTC. This chain links TRBV5-6 with TRBJ2-5; D is undetermined. V lost 4 bases, J lost 5 bases, and 12 bases lay in between. The CDR3 sequence is 13 residues long. Germline V gives CDR1 SGHDT, CDR2 YYEEEE.

This chain uses TRBV19 with TRBJ2-5; D might be TRBD2 (5 bases). The ends were cut back, 1 base at V and 9 bases at J, with 21 bases in the middle. Per the germline V gene, CDR1 is LNHDA and CDR2 is SQIVND (reference sequence). This CDR3 region has 16 residues. The CDR3 nucleotides read TGTGCCAGTAGTATAGCCGTATCGGGCGGCGGGTGGGCCCAGTACTTC. Its translation: CASSIAVSGGGWAQYF.

CDR3: CASSPGLAGGPEQFF. CDR3 sequence (DNA): TGTGCCAGCAGCCCTGGACTAGCGGGGGGGCCTGAGCAGTTCTTC. The chain has TRBV5-4 and TRBJ2-1; 15 bases line up with TRBD2. Germline V gene lookup returns CDR1 SGHNT and CDR2 YYREEE (reference sequence). This CDR3 is 15 amino acids long. The junction had 5 bases not matched to a gene; V was cut back by 4 bases and J by 9 bases.

The genes are TRBV6-5 and TRBJ2-2; D is perhaps TRBD1 (6 bases). The CDR3 is 15 residues long. Between the trimmed V and J ends, which lost 6 bases and 0 bases, there was a span of 11 bases. CDR1 and CDR2 from the germline V gene are MNHEY and SVGAGI. This CDR3 reads CASRPTGTNTGELFF. CDR3 in DNA: TGTGCCAGCAGGCCTACAGGGACGAACACCGGGGAGCTGTTTTTT.

V and J are TRBV30 and TRBJ2-5, with D unclear. V gave up 2 bases and J gave up 1 base, with 8 bases separating them. The CDR3 consists of 13 residues. From germline, CDR1 is GTSNPN and CDR2 SVGIG (reference sequence). CDR3 sequence (DNA): TGTGCCTGGAGTCGGCGTCTCCAAGAGACCCAGTACTTC. Residues: CAWSRRLQETQYF. The full variable domain, completed using reference TRBV30 and TRBJ2-5, is SQTIHQWPATLVQPVGSPLSLECTVEGTSNPNLYWYRQAAGRGLQLLFYSVGIGQISSEVPQNLSASRPQDRQFILSSKKLLLSDSGFYLCAWSRRLQETQYFGPGTRLLVL.

The V gene is TRBV7-9, the J gene TRBJ1-3; D remains unclear. The germline CDR1 and CDR2 sequences are SEHNR and FQNEAQ (reference sequence). The V end was cut by 3 bases, the J end by 0 bases, with 9 bases between. This CDR3 comprises 15 residues. CDR3 protein: CASSFTRSSGNTIYF. CDR3 DNA: TGTGCCAGCAGCTTTACCAGAAGCTCTGGAAACACCATATATTTT.

CDR3 protein: CASSFSPNNEQFF. The CDR3 DNA reads TGTGCCAGCAGCTTCTCACCGAACAATGAGCAGTTCTTC. The rearrangement links TRBV7-3 to TRBJ2-1; D is unresolved. The germline V and J ends were trimmed by 3 bases and 5 bases, with 8 bases remaining between them. Germline CDR1 reads SGHTA; CDR2 reads FQGTGA. The CDR3 spans 13 residues.

CDR3 residues: CASSVKRDTEAFF. In DNA, the CDR3 is TGCGCCAGCAGCGTCAAGAGGGACACTGAAGCTTTCTTT. This chain connects TRBV5-1 to TRBJ1-1; D is undetermined. Between the trimmed V and J ends, which lost 4 bases and 3 bases, there was a span of 10 bases. The CDR3 runs 13 residues. Germline V gene sequence: CDR1 SGHRS, CDR2 YFSETQ.

The rearrangement joins TRBV5-4 to TRBJ2-5; 7 bases fit TRBD2. After removal of 4 bases from V and 5 bases from J, the junction contained 14 bases not matched to a gene. The CDR3 length is 16 residues. Germline V CDR1 and CDR2: SGHNT, YYREEE (reference sequence). CDR3 coding DNA: TGTGCCAGCAGCCCCAAGGGAGGGAGGGCCGATGAGACCCAGTACTTC. This encodes CASSPKGGRADETQYF.

The V and J genes are TRBV4-2 and TRBJ2-1; 11 nucleotides agree with TRBD2. The CDR3 covers 20 residues. CDR1 is LGHNA, CDR2 YNFKEQ, per germline. With V trimmed by 1 base and J by 0 bases, 11 bases remained unmatched. The CDR3 DNA reads as TGTGCCAGCAGCCAAGCAGGGCTAGCGGGGGGCCGAAGCTCCTACAATGAGCAGTTCTTC. This codes for CASSQAGLAGGRSSYNEQFF.

The chain is built from TRBV4-1 and TRBJ1-4; weak D call: TRBD1 (5 bases). Trimming shortened V by 1 base and J by 5 bases, and 11 bases separated the two germline ends. Germline CDR1 reads MGHRA; CDR2 reads YSYEKL. CDR3 length equals 15 residues. The CDR3 nucleotides read TGCGCCAGCAGCCAAGTGGGACTGAGAAATGAAAAACTGTTTTTT. Its translation: CASSQVGLRNEKLFF.

This clone was seen only a few times. The V and J genes are TRBV18 and TRBJ1-1; D is undetermined. CDR3 length: 14 amino acids. Germline values: CDR1 KGHSH, CDR2 LQKENI. V lost 1 base, J lost 1 base, and 7 bases lay in between. The CDR3: CASSPQSANTEAFF. CDR3 DNA: TGTGCCAGCTCACCACAGTCGGCGAACACTGAAGCTTTCTTT.

The chain has TRBV5-8 and TRBJ1-4, with TRBD1 matching 8 bases. V shed 6 bases and J 7 bases; nucleotides not matched to a gene: 11. The CDR3 has 15 amino acids. Germline values: CDR1 SGHTS, CDR2 YDEGEE. CDR3 protein: CASNYGQGLPEKLFF. In DNA form, the CDR3 reads TGTGCCAGCAACTACGGACAGGGACTACCTGAAAAACTGTTTTTT.

The V and J genes are TRBV4-1 and TRBJ1-3; no firm D call. Looked up from germline, CDR1 is MGHRA and CDR2 is YSYEKL. The CDR3 is made up of 14 amino acids. V gave up 3 bases and J gave up 8 bases, with 14 bases separating them. The CDR3 loop reads CASSHLAVSDTIYF. The CDR3 DNA is TGCGCCAGCAGCCACCTAGCGGTATCGGACACCATATATTTT.

This chain joins TRBV27 and TRBJ1-2; D unclear. Germline-derived CDR1 and CDR2 are MNHEY and SMNVEV (reference sequence). The CDR3 runs 16 residues. V shed 4 bases and J shed 4 bases, with 19 bases lying between them. In nucleotides, the CDR3 is TGTGCCAGCAGTTCAGCCCCGACATTCGTTACCTATGGCTACACCTTC. Translated, it gives CASSSAPTFVTYGYTF.

This CDR3 is CATRAGDYNEQFF. The CDR3 DNA is TGTGCCACCCGGGCCGGGGATTACAATGAGCAGTTCTTC. The chain has TRBV12-3 or TRBV12-4 and TRBJ2-1; D possibly corresponds to TRBD2 (5 bases). CDR3 length: 13 residues. V gave up 10 bases and J gave up 4 bases, with 14 bases separating them.

This sequence joins TRBV2 and TRBJ2-2; perhaps TRBD2 as D (6 bases). Germline V lookup: CDR1 SNHLY, CDR2 FYNNEI. The V end lost 4 bases, the J end lost 8 bases, and 8 bases lay between the germline ends. The CDR3 has 12 amino acids. Written as DNA, the CDR3 is TGTGCCAGCAGTGGGAGCGGGGGGGAGCTGTTTTTT. Translating gives CASSGSGGELFF.

V and J are TRBV11-1 and TRBJ2-7, with 11 bases identical to TRBD2. The CDR3 spans 16 residues. In germline, CDR1 is SGHAT, CDR2 FQDESV (reference sequence). V lost 5 bases and J lost 5; bases outside the gene matches: 11. CDR3 amino acids: CASSRGDSGGADEQYF. The CDR3 DNA follows: TGTGCCAGCAGCCGCGGGGATAGCGGGGGGGCCGACGAGCAGTACTTC.

This rearrangement joins TRBV28 to TRBJ2-4; TRBD2 matches 7 bases. V lost 3 bases to trimming and J lost 2 bases; unmatched junction nucleotides: 13. The length of the CDR3 is 18 residues. Looked up from germline, CDR1 is MDHEN and CDR2 is SYDVKM. CDR3: CASSFGGGLELSKNIQYF. For the CDR3, the DNA is TGTGCCAGCAGTTTCGGAGGCGGACTAGAACTTTCCAAAAACATTCAGTACTTC.

V gene TRBV5-4 combines with J gene TRBJ1-3, with 11 bases identical to TRBD1. This CDR3 region has 16 residues. The trim removed 3 bases at V and 4 bases at J, leaving 6 bases unmatched. The germline V gene has CDR1 SGHNT and CDR2 YYREEE (reference sequence). CDR3 in amino acids: CASSSGGQGAGNTIYF. Written as DNA, the CDR3 is TGTGCCAGCAGCTCCGGCGGACAGGGGGCAGGAAACACCATATATTTT.